This T cell receptor (beta chain) was documented in a study of blood T cell repertoires in COVID-19. The CDR3 extends over 15 amino acids. Germline V CDR1 and CDR2: SGDLS, YYNGEE. The V end lost 6 bases, the J end lost 7 bases, and 22 bases lay between the germline ends. Method: immunoSEQ multiplex PCR; TCRdb's copy keeps in-frame clones and lacks some. The table records fewer than 250,000 clones, 88% of them present only once. The sequence was collected from a woman between 35 and 50 years old who had recovered from COVID-19. The sample consisted of peripheral blood. V is TRBV9 and J is TRBJ1-2; weak D call: TRBD1 (6 bases). CDR3 sequence: CASNAVGQGSSGYTF. The DNA for the CDR3 is TGTGCCAGCAACGCCGTGGGGCAGGGGTCTTCTGGCTACACCTTC.